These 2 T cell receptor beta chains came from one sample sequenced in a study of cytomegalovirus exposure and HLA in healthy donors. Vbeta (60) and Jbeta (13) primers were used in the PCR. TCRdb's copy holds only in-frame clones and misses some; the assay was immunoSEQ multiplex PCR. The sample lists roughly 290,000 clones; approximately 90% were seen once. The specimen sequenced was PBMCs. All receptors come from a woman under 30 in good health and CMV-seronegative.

The CDR3 loop is CASSGGTRSGNEQFF. The CDR3 DNA reads TGCGCCAGCAGTGGGGGGACTAGGTCTGGGAATGAGCAGTTCTTC. The chain couples TRBV10-1 to TRBJ2-1; TRBD2 aligns across 8 bases. The CDR3 covers 15 residues. CDR1 and CDR2 (germline): WNHNN, SYGVQD (reference sequence). With 4 bases clipped from V and 7 bases from J, the junction kept 9 bases outside the gene matches.

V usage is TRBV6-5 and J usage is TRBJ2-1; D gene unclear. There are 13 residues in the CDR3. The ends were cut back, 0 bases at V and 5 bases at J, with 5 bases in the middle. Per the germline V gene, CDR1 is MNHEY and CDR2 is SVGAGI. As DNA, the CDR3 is TGTGCCAGCAGTTACTCGCGCGACAATGAGCAGTTCTTC. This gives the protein CASSYSRDNEQFF.